This T cell receptor beta chain was captured in a study of T-cell memory formation after mild COVID-19. Study conclusions and caveats: The SARS-CoV-2 specificity of second-wave clones reaching peak at day 37 remained unverified. Chiefly within CM and EM were the contracting CD4+ clones; CD8+ ones were within EMRA.

CDR1 is MNHNY and CDR2 is SVGAGI in the germline V gene (reference sequence). The CDR3 is 15 amino acids. V shed 5 bases and J 6 bases; nucleotides not matched to a gene: 8. TCRdb reprocessed the 5' RACE reads with MiXCR, giving one entry per CDR3 protein. This sample has roughly 240,000 distinct CDR3 sequences, with approximately 15% found just once. On this clonotype: Its specificity is unknown.

The gene calls are TRBV6-6 and TRBJ1-5; 9 nucleotides agree with TRBD1. The sequence was collected from an adult woman who had mild COVID-19 (a few samples of this study predate the infection). Cell type and time point are not known. What was sequenced was PBMCs or a T cell subset sorted from them (not recorded which). CDR3 nucleotides: TGTGCCAGCAGTGAGACAGGGGGAAGCGGTCAGCCCCAGCATTTT. Its translation is CASSETGGSGQPQHF.